The TCR beta chain described here comes from a study of blood T cell repertoires in COVID-19. Across the study: The samples span acute and convalescent COVID-19 from the United States, Italy and Spain. From T cells, B-cell-depleted T cells, or PBMCs came the material, which was cDNA or gDNA.

Authors' processing steps: Estimates of nucleated cell counts were drawn from the amplification of reference gene primers. Profiling relied on immunoSEQ multiplex PCR, and the TCRdb table lists in-frame clones only, not all of them. V, J and clone size reflect that table, while D and trimming were determined from the DNA. The top ten clones hold about 7% of a sample with around 370,000 clones, about 88% of them seen once. It was during active infection that Seattle patients were enrolled and then longitudinally followed. CDR3 length: 15 amino acids. Looked up from germline, CDR1 is SQVTM and CDR2 is ANQGSEA. Trimming removed 6 bases from V and 1 base from J, with 17 bases in between.

Sequencing used peripheral blood. This chain connects TRBV29-1 to TRBJ2-3, with a possible D match to TRBD2 (5 bases). The sequence was collected from a woman in her sixties or seventies with COVID-19, enrolled during active disease. For the CDR3, the DNA is TGCAGCGTACGGTCCGCGGGTCCGGGCACAGATACGCAGTATTTT. It encodes CSVRSAGPGTDTQYF.